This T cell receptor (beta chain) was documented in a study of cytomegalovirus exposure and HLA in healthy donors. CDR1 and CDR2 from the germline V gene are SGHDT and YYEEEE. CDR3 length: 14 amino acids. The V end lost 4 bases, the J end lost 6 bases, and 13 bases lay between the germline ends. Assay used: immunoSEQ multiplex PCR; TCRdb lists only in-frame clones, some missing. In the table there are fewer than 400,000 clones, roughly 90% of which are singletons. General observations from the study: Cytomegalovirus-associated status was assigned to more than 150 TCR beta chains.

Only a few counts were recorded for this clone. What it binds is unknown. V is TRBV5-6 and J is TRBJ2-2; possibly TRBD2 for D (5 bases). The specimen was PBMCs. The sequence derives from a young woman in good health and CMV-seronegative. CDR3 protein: CASSAHGLAGELFF. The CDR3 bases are TGTGCCAGCAGCGCACATGGACTGGCCGGGGAGCTGTTTTTT. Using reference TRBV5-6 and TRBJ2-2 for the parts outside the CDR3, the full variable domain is DAGVTQSPTHLIKTRGQQVTLRCSPKSGHDTVSWYQQALGQGPQFIFQYYEEEERQRGNFPDRFSGHQFPNYSSELNVNALLLGDSALYLCASSAHGLAGELFFGEGSRLTVL.